This T cell receptor beta chain was captured in a study of CD4 and CD8 cells across lung adenocarcinoma regions. Samples came from patients with localized non-small cell lung adenocarcinoma. TCRdb called the PCR reads again in MiXCR, with one record for every CDR3 protein. In the table there are over 15,000 distinct CDR3 sequences, roughly 50% of which are singletons. What was sequenced was CD4+ T cells from the margin of a lung tumor. This receptor was taken from a male donor with lung adenocarcinoma. The CD4 and CD8 labels of this study may be unreliable.

The CDR3: CAARPEGGDQETQYF. DNA for the CDR3: TGTGCCGCGAGACCCGAGGGCGGAGACCAAGAGACCCAGTACTTC. V gene TRBV25-1 combines with J gene TRBJ2-5; D possibly corresponds to TRBD2 (5 bases). This CDR3 has 15 residues. The V end was cut by 11 bases, the J end by 0 bases, with 19 bases between. Germline V gene lookup returns CDR1 MGHDK and CDR2 SYGVNS.